These 25 T cell receptor beta chains share one sample of origin, sequenced in a study of T cells in narcolepsy. Repertoires were generated with immunoSEQ multiplex PCR, while TCRdb's copy carries only in-frame clones and drops some. The sample comprises around 13,000 clones, 85% to 90% of which are singletons, and over 1.5% rests with the top ten. Sequenced sample: CD45RA- memory CD4+ T cells from PBMCs. The receptors were sampled from a human donor with narcolepsy.

The genes are TRBV6-6 and TRBJ2-6; D unclear. Germline V gene sequence: CDR1 MNHNY, CDR2 SVGAGI (reference sequence). This CDR3 contains 15 residues. With 6 bases removed from V and 1 base from J, the gap between germline ends came to 10 bases. The CDR3 coding sequence is TGTGCCAGCAGACAACTCGGGTCTGGGGCCAACGTCCTGACTTTC. Translated: CASRQLGSGANVLTF.

The V and J genes are TRBV7-6 and TRBJ1-1; tentative D call: TRBD1 (6 bases). From germline, CDR1 is SGHVS and CDR2 FNYEAQ. V was trimmed by 5 bases and J by 5 bases, leaving 15 bases between them. This CDR3 comprises 14 residues. The CDR3 region has the DNA TGTGCCAGCAGCCGTACAGGGTCTGATACTGAAGCTTTCTTT. Translated, it gives CASSRTGSDTEAFF.

In its sample, this clone was seen once. The chain combines TRBV25-1 with TRBJ2-2; 12 bases align to TRBD2. Per germline, CDR1 MGHDK and CDR2 SYGVNS. This CDR3 is 17 amino acids long. Unmatched junction bases numbered 4, after V lost 2 bases and J lost 3 bases. CDR3 region: CASSELRLAGDTGELFF. The CDR3 DNA follows: TGTGCCAGCAGTGAACTTAGACTAGCGGGAGACACCGGGGAGCTGTTTTTT.

The rearrangement joins TRBV19 to TRBJ2-7, with 7 bases that match TRBD2. Looked up from germline, CDR1 is LNHDA and CDR2 is SQIVND (reference sequence). CDR3 length: 15 residues. Trimming at V came to 5 bases and at J to 6 bases, leaving 13 bases not matched to a gene. This CDR3 reads CASSPGGTYESEQYF. In DNA form, the CDR3 reads TGTGCCAGTAGTCCCGGGGGGACTTACGAGAGCGAGCAGTACTTC. Complete variable domain (other parts from reference TRBV19 and TRBJ2-7): DGGITQSPKYLFRKEGQNVTLSCEQNLNHDAMYWYRQDPGQGLRLIYYSQIVNDFQKGDIAEGYSVSREKKESFPLTVTSAQKNPTAFYLCASSPGGTYESEQYFGPGTRLTVT.

This clone was seen only once. V usage is TRBV7-9 and J usage is TRBJ2-1; 10 bases match TRBD2. Per germline, CDR1 SEHNR and CDR2 FQNEAQ (reference sequence). V lost 1 base and J lost 7; bases outside the gene matches: 10. The CDR3 sequence is 17 residues long. CDR3 bases: TGTGCCAGCAGCTTAGTAGCAAGGCTAGCGGGAGTAAATGAGCAGTTCTTC. Encoded protein: CASSLVARLAGVNEQFF.

J is TRBJ2-5 and V is TRBV11-3; maybe TRBD2 (5 bases). With 5 bases removed from V and 3 bases from J, the gap between germline ends came to 16 bases. Germline assignment: CDR1 SGHNT and CDR2 YENEEA. This CDR3 comprises 15 residues. This CDR3 reads CASSPLGSEEETQYF. The CDR3 nucleotides are TGTGCCAGCAGCCCCCTGGGTAGCGAGGAAGAGACCCAGTACTTC.

The gene calls are TRBV30 and TRBJ2-3; D might be TRBD2 (5 bases). The germline gives CDR1 GTSNPN, CDR2 SVGIG (reference sequence). V shed 2 bases and J shed 0 bases, with 6 bases lying between them. This CDR3 is built from 13 residues. The CDR3 here is CAWSSGSTDTQYF. Written as DNA, the CDR3 is TGTGCCTGGAGTAGCGGTAGCACAGATACGCAGTATTTT.

V and J are TRBV5-1 and TRBJ2-1, with D perhaps matching TRBD2 (6 bases). The length of the CDR3 is 16 residues. Trimming took 2 bases from V and 5 from J, leaving 17 bases between them. CDR1 is SGHRS, CDR2 YFSETQ, per germline. The CDR3 here is CASSFGPSEINNEQFF. CDR3 coding DNA: TGCGCCAGCAGCTTCGGGCCTAGCGAAATTAACAATGAGCAGTTCTTC.

The V and J genes are TRBV10-3 and TRBJ1-1; 7 nucleotides agree with TRBD1. Trimming removed 6 bases from V and 0 bases from J; junction bases left unmatched: 1. There are 13 residues in the CDR3. Germline loops: CDR1 ENHRY, CDR2 SYGVKD. CDR3 protein: CAIRQGVNTEAFF. CDR3 nucleotides: TGTGCCATCAGGCAGGGGGTGAACACTGAAGCTTTCTTT.

The chain couples TRBV18 to TRBJ1-3; 7 positions match TRBD1. The length of the CDR3 is 15 residues. Germline trimming cut 6 bases from V and 0 bases from J; bases unmatched to any gene: 5. Looked up from germline, CDR1 is KGHSH and CDR2 is LQKENI. CDR3 loop: CASSRQGSSGNTIYF. The CDR3 nucleotides are TGTGCCAGCTCTCGACAGGGCTCCTCTGGAAACACCATATATTTT.

V is TRBV18 and J is TRBJ2-7; 8 bases are a match to TRBD1. Germline loops: CDR1 KGHSH, CDR2 LQKENI. V shed 2 bases and J 9 bases; nucleotides not matched to a gene: 9. The CDR3 has 14 residues. The CDR3 here is CASSPSGGVGWQYF. CDR3 nucleotides: TGTGCCAGCTCACCATCAGGGGGCGTCGGTTGGCAGTACTTC. Supplemented by reference TRBV18 and TRBJ2-7, the full variable domain reads NAGVMQNPRHLVRRRGQEARLRCSPMKGHSHVYWYRQLPEEGLKFMVYLQKENIIDESGMPKERFSAEFPKEGPSILRIQQVVRGDSAAYFCASSPSGGVGWQYFGPGTRLTVT.

V usage is TRBV5-1 and J usage is TRBJ2-3; 8 bases agree with TRBD1. CDR1 and CDR2 (germline): SGHRS, YFSETQ. The CDR3 extends over 14 amino acids. The trim removed 5 bases at V and 4 bases at J, leaving 6 bases unmatched. The CDR3 reads CASRTGVEADTQYF. The CDR3 DNA reads TGCGCCAGCAGGACAGGGGTCGAGGCAGATACGCAGTATTTT.

The chain links TRBV19 to TRBJ2-3, with 7 bases identical to TRBD2. Germline trimming cut 2 bases from V and 4 bases from J; bases unmatched to any gene: 6. This CDR3 spans 15 amino acids. Looked up from germline, CDR1 is LNHDA and CDR2 is SQIVND (reference sequence). DNA of the CDR3: TGTGCCAGTAGTATATTCGCGGGAGAGGCAGATACGCAGTATTTT. Protein product: CASSIFAGEADTQYF.

This sequence joins TRBV5-1 and TRBJ1-1, with D possibly TRBD1 on 5 matching bases. The V and J ends lost 2 bases and 0 bases respectively, with 11 bases between them. The CDR3 consists of 15 residues. CDR1 SGHRS and CDR2 YFSETQ come from the germline V gene. The CDR3 DNA is TGCGCCAGCAGCTTCACAGGTGTAATGAACACTGAAGCTTTCTTT. Amino acids: CASSFTGVMNTEAFF.

The chain has TRBV19 and TRBJ1-5, with no clear D. V lost 3 bases and J lost 1, with 16 bases in between. Per germline, CDR1 LNHDA and CDR2 SQIVND (reference sequence). There are 17 residues in the CDR3. The CDR3 loop reads CASSMSPTVVSNQPQHF. The CDR3, as DNA: TGTGCCAGTAGTATGAGTCCCACGGTTGTCAGCAATCAGCCCCAGCATTTT.

The chain combines TRBV28 with TRBJ2-5; maybe TRBD2 (6 bases). The germline gives CDR1 MDHEN, CDR2 SYDVKM. Trimming cost V 6 bases and J 4 bases, with 18 bases left between them. The length of the CDR3 is 15 residues. The CDR3 protein is CASSYRDSQRETQYF. The CDR3 DNA reads as TGTGCCAGCAGCTATCGGGACTCCCAACGAGAGACCCAGTACTTC.

The CDR3 coding sequence is TGTGCCAGCAGTTACTCGAGAGACAGGGTACACAATGAGCAGTTCTTC. It yields the protein CASSYSRDRVHNEQFF. The chain links TRBV6-5 to TRBJ2-1; 7 bases fit TRBD1. V shed 0 bases, J shed 5 bases, and the junction held 7 bases outside the gene matches. Germline V gene sequence: CDR1 MNHEY, CDR2 SVGAGI. The CDR3 is 16 amino acids.

The CDR3 protein is CASSARGSGANVLTF. CDR3 nucleotides: TGTGCCAGCAGTGCCCGAGGCTCTGGGGCCAACGTCCTGACTTTC. The chain uses TRBV6-5 and TRBJ2-6; D uncertain. Germline loops: CDR1 MNHEY, CDR2 SVGAGI. V lost 5 bases and J lost 0, with 8 bases in between. This CDR3 is 15 amino acids long.

The rearrangement links TRBV6-5 to TRBJ1-1; D not resolved. CDR3 length equals 13 residues. With 6 bases removed from V and 1 base from J, the gap between germline ends came to 9 bases. Germline CDR1 and CDR2: MNHEY and SVGAGI. CDR3 sequence reads: CASSLPGNTEAFF. The CDR3 DNA follows: TGTGCCAGCAGCCTACCTGGGAACACTGAAGCTTTCTTT.

The chain employs TRBV5-1 and TRBJ2-1; possible D gene TRBD2, 5 bases. The V end was cut by 0 bases, the J end by 2 bases, with 15 bases between. Looked up from germline, CDR1 is SGHRS and CDR2 is YFSETQ. There are 17 residues in the CDR3. This chain's CDR3 is CASSLAASFLPYNEQFF. The CDR3 bases are TGCGCCAGCAGCTTGGCGGCTAGCTTCCTCCCCTACAATGAGCAGTTCTTC.

The gene calls are TRBV5-6 and TRBJ1-3; unclear D gene. V lost 0 bases, J lost 6 bases, and 16 bases lay in between. CDR1 SGHDT and CDR2 YYEEEE come from the germline V gene. The CDR3 extends over 16 amino acids. Here the CDR3 reads CASSLEALNPTNTIYF. CDR3 in DNA: TGTGCCAGCAGCTTGGAAGCCCTAAATCCTACAAACACCATATATTTT.

The rearrangement uses TRBV5-1 and TRBJ1-3, with TRBD1 matching 8 bases. V lost 2 bases to trimming and J lost 4 bases; unmatched junction nucleotides: 2. The CDR3 covers 14 residues. Germline V gene data show CDR1 as SGHRS and CDR2 as YFSETQ. The CDR3 DNA reads as TGCGCCAGCAGCTTAAGGGACAGGGGAAACACCATATATTTT. Translating gives CASSLRDRGNTIYF. Full variable domain (missing parts from reference TRBV5-1 and TRBJ1-3): KAGVTQTPRYLIKTRGQQVTLSCSPISGHRSVSWYQQTPGQGLQFLFEYFSETQRNKGNFPGRFSGRQFSNSRSEMNVSTLELGDSALYLCASSLRDRGNTIYFGEGSWLTVV.

The CDR3 region has the DNA TGTGCCAGCAGGGAATCCCGGACAGGGTTCACTGAAGCTTTCTTT. It encodes CASRESRTGFTEAFF. This rearrangement joins TRBV7-2 to TRBJ1-1; 8 bases map to TRBD1. The CDR3 is 15 amino acids. With V trimmed by 6 bases and J by 4 bases, 10 bases remained unmatched. Germline CDR1 is SGHTA and CDR2 is FQGNSA.

This clone appeared once. The chain couples TRBV6-1 to TRBJ2-5; 8 bases match TRBD2. The DNA matches TRBJ2-7 better at its end, which makes the J call doubtful. Germline V gene sequence: CDR1 MNHNS, CDR2 SASEGT. The CDR3 totals 13 residues. CDR3 DNA sequence: TGTGCCAGCAGTGGGGGACTAGACTTCGAGCAGTACTTC. This gives the protein CASSGGLDFEQYF.

The chain couples TRBV5-1 to TRBJ2-3, with 10 positions matching TRBD2. There are 15 residues in the CDR3. Germline CDR1 reads SGHRS; CDR2 reads YFSETQ. Losses at the gene ends were 4 bases for V and 1 base for J; bases not matched to a gene: 3. The CDR3 bases are TGCGCCAGCAGCCTAGCGGGAGTACGCACAGATACGCAGTATTTT. It codes for CASSLAGVRTDTQYF.